Shown below are 12 T cell receptor beta chains from a single sample sequenced in a study of blood T cell repertoires in COVID-19. Method: immunoSEQ multiplex PCR; TCRdb's copy keeps in-frame clones and lacks some. Seen here are more than 35,000 clones, roughly nine tenths observed once, and the top ten hold under 9.5%. The specimen was peripheral blood. These receptor sequences come from a man aged 30 to 45 with active or convalescent COVID-19.

This chain uses TRBV6-5 with TRBJ2-1; no firm D call. Germline CDR1 is MNHEY and CDR2 is SVGAGI. The CDR3 is 11 amino acids. The V end lost 4 bases, the J end lost 10 bases, and 8 bases lay between the germline ends. The CDR3 coding sequence is TGTGCCAGCAGTTCTCTACGCGAGCAGTTCTTC. It encodes CASSSLREQFF.

The rearrangement uses TRBV4-3 and TRBJ2-1; the match to TRBD2 covers 7 bases. The germline CDR1 and CDR2 sequences are LGHNA and YSLEER. This CDR3 has 18 amino acids. The junction had 12 bases not matched to a gene; V was cut back by 1 base and J by 3 bases. CDR3 DNA sequence: TGCGCCAGCAGCCAAGTCCTCACTAGCGCGACAGTCTACAATGAGCAGTTCTTC. This codes for CASSQVLTSATVYNEQFF.

V and J are TRBV6-1 and TRBJ2-5; 7 positions agree with TRBD2. Germline values: CDR1 MNHNS, CDR2 SASEGT. This CDR3 comprises 15 residues. The junction had 7 bases not matched to a gene; V was cut back by 2 bases and J by 4 bases. Here the CDR3 reads CASSEIPTSRETQYF. In DNA, the CDR3 is TGTGCCAGCAGTGAAATCCCGACTAGCCGAGAGACCCAGTACTTC.

This clone is a singleton in its sample. The chain carries TRBV5-5 and TRBJ2-3; 8 bases map to TRBD1. Germline V gene sequence: CDR1 SGHKS, CDR2 YYEKEE (reference sequence). The CDR3 has 16 residues. V shed 4 bases and J 3 bases; nucleotides not matched to a gene: 10. DNA of the CDR3: TGTGCCAGCAGCATCGTTCCAACAGGGGGGACAGATACGCAGTATTTT. This gives the protein CASSIVPTGGTDTQYF. Drawing the rest from reference TRBV5-5 and TRBJ2-3, the complete variable domain is DAGVTQSPTHLIKTRGQQVTLRCSPISGHKSVSWYQQVLGQGPQFIFQYYEKEERGRGNFPDRFSARQFPNYSSELNVNALLLGDSALYLCASSIVPTGGTDTQYFGPGTRLTVL.

This clone appeared once. The chain uses TRBV19 and TRBJ2-1; D gene unclear. Trimming took off 6 bases at V and 5 bases at J, with 20 bases between the two ends. The CDR3 consists of 16 residues. Germline V lookup: CDR1 LNHDA, CDR2 SQIVND (reference sequence). CDR3: CASRPARNPRNNEQFF. As DNA, the CDR3 is TGTGCCAGTAGACCAGCGCGAAACCCTAGAAACAATGAGCAGTTCTTC.

The V call is TRBV19, the J call TRBJ2-3; 11 positions agree with TRBD1. Germline loops: CDR1 LNHDA, CDR2 SQIVND (reference sequence). V was pared by 5 bases and J by 1 base, with 14 bases of the junction left unmatched. CDR3 size: 19 residues. This CDR3 reads CASSLWTGGLRAGTDTQYF. The CDR3 DNA reads TGTGCCAGTAGTCTCTGGACAGGGGGCCTAAGGGCTGGCACAGATACGCAGTATTTT.

This clone came up a few times. The chain combines TRBV18 with TRBJ1-2; a weak D match, TRBD1 (5 bases). The CDR3 is 14 residues long. Germline assignment: CDR1 KGHSH and CDR2 LQKENI. The V end was cut by 4 bases, the J end by 8 bases, with 17 bases between. The CDR3 DNA reads TGTGCCAGCTCACGGGGCAGACCCCCCAACGGCTACACCTTC. It yields the protein CASSRGRPPNGYTF.

The chain couples TRBV10-2 to TRBJ2-5; TRBD2 agrees at 15 bases. From germline, CDR1 is WSHSY and CDR2 SAAADI. The junction had 6 bases not matched to a gene; V was cut back by 2 bases and J by 2 bases. This CDR3 has 18 amino acids. CDR3 bases: TGCGCCAGCAGTGAGCCCGGGACTAGCGGGGGGAAACAAGAGACCCAGTACTTC. This codes for CASSEPGTSGGKQETQYF.

The chain combines TRBV9 with TRBJ2-2; 10 positions match TRBD2. Germline V gene lookup returns CDR1 SGDLS and CDR2 YYNGEE. V shed 4 bases and J 6 bases; nucleotides not matched to a gene: 6. The CDR3 consists of 15 residues. CDR3 residues: CASSISGGAPGELFF. In DNA form, the CDR3 reads TGTGCCAGCAGCATCAGCGGGGGGGCCCCCGGGGAGCTGTTTTTT.

Concerning this clone itself: At one of its ends the junction is not consistent with the germline gene, which may arise from a read error. The chain uses TRBV7-7 and TRBJ2-1; 12 bases fit TRBD1. Germline V CDR1 and CDR2: SSHAT, FNYEAQ (reference sequence). The CDR3 extends over 18 amino acids. The CDR3: CASNGTGGVGRKHNEQFF. The CDR3 DNA sequence: TGTGCTAGCAATGGGACAGGGGGCGTCGGGAGGAAACACAATGAGCAGTTCTTC.

The chain recombines TRBV21-1 with TRBJ2-5; the tabulated D call, TRBD1, remains unverified against the DNA. TRBV21-1 is tagged as a pseudogene. The CDR3 sequence is 16 residues long. CDR3 region: CASSKVDRSDQETQYF. As DNA, the CDR3 is TGTGCCAGCAGCAAAGTCGACAGGAGCGACCAAGAGACCCAGTACTTC.

This chain connects TRBV18 to TRBJ2-5, with 7 bases aligning to TRBD2. Germline CDR1 and CDR2: KGHSH and LQKENI. The V gene end was trimmed by 0 bases and the J gene end by 1 base; junction bases not matched to a gene: 5. This CDR3 is built from 16 residues. CDR3 amino acids: CASSPPGGSFQETQYF. The CDR3 DNA reads TGTGCCAGCTCACCACCCGGCGGGAGCTTCCAAGAGACCCAGTACTTC.